This T cell receptor beta chain was sequenced in a study of OX40 agonist ivuxolimab in advanced cancers. This CDR3 is built from 15 residues. Germline CDR1 is MGHRA and CDR2 is YSYEKL. V shed 3 bases and J 1 base; nucleotides not matched to a gene: 4. Sequencing used immunoSEQ multiplex PCR; TCRdb keeps in-frame clones, though not all of them. The sample yields 60,000 to 70,000 clones, around 80% seen once. This sequence was found in an adult with an advanced solid tumor such as melanoma, head and neck, liver or kidney cancer. The rearrangement joins TRBV4-1 to TRBJ2-7; 9 bases align to TRBD1. Here the sequenced sample was CD4+ or CD8+ T cells sorted from blood, taken in a trial of the OX40 agonist ivuxolimab. CDR3 DNA: TGCGCCAGCAGCCACCCAGGACAGGGGTCCTACGAGCAGTACTTC. It yields the protein CASSHPGQGSYEQYF.